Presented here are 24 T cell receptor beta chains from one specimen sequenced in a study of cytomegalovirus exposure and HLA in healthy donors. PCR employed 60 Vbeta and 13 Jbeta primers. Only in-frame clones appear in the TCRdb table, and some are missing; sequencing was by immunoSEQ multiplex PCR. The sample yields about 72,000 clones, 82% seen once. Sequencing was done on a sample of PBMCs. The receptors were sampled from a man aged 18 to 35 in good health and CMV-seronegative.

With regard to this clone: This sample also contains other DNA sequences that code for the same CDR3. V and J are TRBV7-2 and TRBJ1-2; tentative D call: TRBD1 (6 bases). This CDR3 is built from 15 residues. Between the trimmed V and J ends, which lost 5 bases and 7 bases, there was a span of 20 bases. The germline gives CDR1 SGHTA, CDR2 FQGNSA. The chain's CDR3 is CASSSRQAGALGYTF. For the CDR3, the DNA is TGTGCCAGCAGCAGTCGACAGGCAGGGGCCCTTGGCTACACCTTC.

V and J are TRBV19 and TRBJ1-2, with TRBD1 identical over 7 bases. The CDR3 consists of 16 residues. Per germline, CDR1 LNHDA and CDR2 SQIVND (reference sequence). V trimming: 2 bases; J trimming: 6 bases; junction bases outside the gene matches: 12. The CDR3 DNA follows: TGTGCCAGTAGTATACGACAAACCACAGGGGTTGATGGCTACACCTTC. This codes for CASSIRQTTGVDGYTF.

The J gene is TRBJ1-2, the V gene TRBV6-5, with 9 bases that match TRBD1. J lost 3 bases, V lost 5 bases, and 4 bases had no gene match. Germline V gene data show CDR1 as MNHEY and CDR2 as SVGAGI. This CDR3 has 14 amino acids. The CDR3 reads CASSPDRGHYGYTF. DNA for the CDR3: TGTGCCAGCAGTCCGGACAGGGGCCACTATGGCTACACCTTC.

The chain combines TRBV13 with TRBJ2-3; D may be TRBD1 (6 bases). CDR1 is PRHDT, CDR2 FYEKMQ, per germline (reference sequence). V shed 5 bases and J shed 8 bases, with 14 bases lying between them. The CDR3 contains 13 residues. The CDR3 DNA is TGTGCCAGCAGCGACAGGTTTATTAGTACGCAGTATTTT. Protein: CASSDRFISTQYF.

The CDR3 sequence: CAIHTSYEQYF. The CDR3 nucleotides are TGTGCCATACATACCTCCTACGAGCAGTACTTC. The genes are TRBV5-3 and TRBJ2-7; the D is unclear. TRBV5-3 falls under the ORF class, with uncertain function. The CDR3 totals 11 residues. V lost 9 bases to trimming and J lost 0 bases, with 7 bases between them.

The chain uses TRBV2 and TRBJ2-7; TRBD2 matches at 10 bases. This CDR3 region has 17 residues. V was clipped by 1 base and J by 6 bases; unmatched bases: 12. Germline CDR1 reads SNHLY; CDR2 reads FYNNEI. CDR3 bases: TGTGCCAGCAGTGAAGAGTTTGGAGCGGGAGGGTTCCTCGAGCAGTACTTC. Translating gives CASSEEFGAGGFLEQYF.

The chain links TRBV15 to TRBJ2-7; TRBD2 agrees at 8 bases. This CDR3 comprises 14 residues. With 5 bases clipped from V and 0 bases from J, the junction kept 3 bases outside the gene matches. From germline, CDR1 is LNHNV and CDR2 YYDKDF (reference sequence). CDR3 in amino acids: CATSDGGASYEQYF. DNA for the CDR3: TGTGCCACCAGCGACGGGGGGGCCTCCTACGAGCAGTACTTC.

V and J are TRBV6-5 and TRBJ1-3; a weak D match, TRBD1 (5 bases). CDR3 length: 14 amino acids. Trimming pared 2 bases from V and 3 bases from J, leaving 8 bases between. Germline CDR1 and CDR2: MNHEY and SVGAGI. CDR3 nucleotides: TGTGCCAGCAGTTACGGGACTTATGGAAACACCATATATTTT. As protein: CASSYGTYGNTIYF.

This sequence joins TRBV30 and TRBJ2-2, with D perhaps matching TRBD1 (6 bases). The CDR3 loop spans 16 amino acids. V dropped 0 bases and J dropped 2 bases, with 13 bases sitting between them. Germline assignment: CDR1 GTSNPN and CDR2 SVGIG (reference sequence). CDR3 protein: CAWSVRQVVNTGELFF. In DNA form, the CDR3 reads TGTGCCTGGAGTGTCCGACAGGTCGTCAACACCGGGGAGCTGTTTTTT.

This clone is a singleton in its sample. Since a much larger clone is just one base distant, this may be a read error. CDR3 in DNA: TGCGCCAGCAGCTCCGACAGGGTATACGAGCAGTACTTC. As protein: CASSSDRVYEQYF. The rearrangement uses TRBV5-1 and TRBJ2-7; 7 bases agree with TRBD1. This CDR3 region has 13 residues. Germline assignment: CDR1 SGHRS and CDR2 YFSETQ. V trimming: 3 bases; J trimming: 4 bases; junction bases outside the gene matches: 4.

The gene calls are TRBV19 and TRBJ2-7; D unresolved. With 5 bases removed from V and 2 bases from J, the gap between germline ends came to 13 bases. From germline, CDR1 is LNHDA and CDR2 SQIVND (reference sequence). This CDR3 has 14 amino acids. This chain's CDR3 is CASSLSQNTYEQYF. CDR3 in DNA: TGTGCCAGTAGTTTATCCCAAAACACCTACGAGCAGTACTTC.

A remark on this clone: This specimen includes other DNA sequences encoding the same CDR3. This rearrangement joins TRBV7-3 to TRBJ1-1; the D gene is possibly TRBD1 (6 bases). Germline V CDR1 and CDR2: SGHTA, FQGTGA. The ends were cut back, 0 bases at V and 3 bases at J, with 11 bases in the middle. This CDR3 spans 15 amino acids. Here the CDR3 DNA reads TGTGCCAGCAGCTTAACAGGCCAGGGGTACACTGAAGCTTTCTTT. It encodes CASSLTGQGYTEAFF.

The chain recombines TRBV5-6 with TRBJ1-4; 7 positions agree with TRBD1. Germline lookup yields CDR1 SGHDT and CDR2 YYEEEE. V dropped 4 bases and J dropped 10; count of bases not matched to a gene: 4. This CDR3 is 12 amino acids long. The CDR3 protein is CASSLQGRKLFF. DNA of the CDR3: TGTGCCAGCAGCCTACAGGGGAGAAAACTGTTTTTT. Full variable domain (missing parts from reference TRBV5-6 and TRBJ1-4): DAGVTQSPTHLIKTRGQQVTLRCSPKSGHDTVSWYQQALGQGPQFIFQYYEEEERQRGNFPDRFSGHQFPNYSSELNVNALLLGDSALYLCASSLQGRKLFFGSGTQLSVL.

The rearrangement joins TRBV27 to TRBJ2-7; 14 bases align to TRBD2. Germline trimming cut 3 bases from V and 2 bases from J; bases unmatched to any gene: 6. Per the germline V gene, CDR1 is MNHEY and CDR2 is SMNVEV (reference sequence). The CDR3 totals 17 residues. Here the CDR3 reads CASSLGLAGDPTYEQYF. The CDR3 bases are TGTGCCAGCAGTTTGGGACTAGCGGGGGACCCCACCTACGAGCAGTACTTC.

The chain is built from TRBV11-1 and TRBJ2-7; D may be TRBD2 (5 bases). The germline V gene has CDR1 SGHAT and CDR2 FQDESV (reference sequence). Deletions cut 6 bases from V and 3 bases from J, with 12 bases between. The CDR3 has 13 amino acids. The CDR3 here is CASRHGILYEQYF. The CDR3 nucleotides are TGTGCCAGCAGACACGGGATACTCTACGAGCAGTACTTC.

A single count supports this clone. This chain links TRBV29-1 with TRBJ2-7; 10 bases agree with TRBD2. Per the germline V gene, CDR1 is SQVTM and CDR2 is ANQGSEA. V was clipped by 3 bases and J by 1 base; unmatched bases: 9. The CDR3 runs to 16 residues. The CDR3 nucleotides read TGCAGCGTTGATTGGCGGGGACTAGCGAATTCCTACGAGCAGTACTTC. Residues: CSVDWRGLANSYEQYF.

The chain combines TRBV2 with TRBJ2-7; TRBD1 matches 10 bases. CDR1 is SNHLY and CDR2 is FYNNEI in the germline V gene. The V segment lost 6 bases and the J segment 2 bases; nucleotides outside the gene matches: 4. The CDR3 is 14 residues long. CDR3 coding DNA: TGTGCCAGCAGCCGGACAGGGGGAGCCTACGAGCAGTACTTC. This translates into CASSRTGGAYEQYF.

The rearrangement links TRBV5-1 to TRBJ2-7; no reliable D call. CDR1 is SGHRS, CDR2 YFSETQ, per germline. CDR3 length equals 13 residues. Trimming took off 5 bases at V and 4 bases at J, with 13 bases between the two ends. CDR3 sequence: CASSSVPSYEQYF. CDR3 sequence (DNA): TGCGCCAGCAGTTCAGTCCCTTCGTACGAGCAGTACTTC. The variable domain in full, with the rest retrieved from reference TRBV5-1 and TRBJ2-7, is KAGVTQTPRYLIKTRGQQVTLSCSPISGHRSVSWYQQTPGQGLQFLFEYFSETQRNKGNFPGRFSGRQFSNSRSEMNVSTLELGDSALYLCASSSVPSYEQYFGPGTRLTVT.

In DNA form, the CDR3 reads TGTGCCAGCAGTTTAGGGGGGGCGAGCAATCAGCCCCAGCATTTT. This codes for CASSLGGASNQPQHF. This chain uses TRBV27 with TRBJ1-5; a possible D gene is TRBD1 (6 bases). Trimming took 2 bases from V and 1 from J, leaving 9 bases between them. Germline-derived CDR1 and CDR2 are MNHEY and SMNVEV (reference sequence). The CDR3 runs 15 residues.

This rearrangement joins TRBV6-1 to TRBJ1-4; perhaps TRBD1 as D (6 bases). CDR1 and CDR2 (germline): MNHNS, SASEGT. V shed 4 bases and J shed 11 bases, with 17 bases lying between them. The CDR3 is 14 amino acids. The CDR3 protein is CASSAQPKGEKLFF. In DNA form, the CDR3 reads TGTGCCAGCAGTGCCCAGCCTAAGGGGGAGAAACTGTTTTTT.

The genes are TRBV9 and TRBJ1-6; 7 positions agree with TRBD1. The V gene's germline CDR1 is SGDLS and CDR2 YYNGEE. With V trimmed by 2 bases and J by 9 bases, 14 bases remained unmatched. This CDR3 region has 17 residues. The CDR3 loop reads CASSVTGAGGFISPLHF. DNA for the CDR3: TGTGCCAGCAGCGTCACCGGGGCAGGGGGATTTATTTCACCCCTCCACTTT. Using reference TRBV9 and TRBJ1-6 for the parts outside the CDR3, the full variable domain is DSGVTQTPKHLITATGQRVTLRCSPRSGDLSVYWYQQSLDQGLQFLIQYYNGEERAKGNILERFSAQQFPDLHSELNLSSLELGDSALYFCASSVTGAGGFISPLHFGNGTRLTVT.

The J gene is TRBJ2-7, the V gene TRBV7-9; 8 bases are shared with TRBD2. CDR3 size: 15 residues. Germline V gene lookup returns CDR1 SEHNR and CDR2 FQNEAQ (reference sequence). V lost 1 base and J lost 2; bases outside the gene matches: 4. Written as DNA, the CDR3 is TGTGCCAGCAGCTTAGGCCTAGCGGGCACCTACGAGCAGTACTTC. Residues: CASSLGLAGTYEQYF.

This chain's CDR3 is CASSLTGAGTEAFF. In DNA, the CDR3 is TGCGCCAGCAGCTTGACAGGGGCTGGAACTGAAGCTTTCTTT. The chain links TRBV5-1 to TRBJ1-1; 7 bases line up with TRBD1. The CDR3 extends over 14 amino acids. Germline values: CDR1 SGHRS, CDR2 YFSETQ. V lost 1 base and J lost 5; bases outside the gene matches: 5.

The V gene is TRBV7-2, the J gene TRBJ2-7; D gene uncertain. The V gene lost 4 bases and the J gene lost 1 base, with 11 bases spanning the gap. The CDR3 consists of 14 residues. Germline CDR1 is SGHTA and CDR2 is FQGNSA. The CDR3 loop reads CASSSPQDSYEQYF. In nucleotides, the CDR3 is TGTGCCAGCAGCTCACCACAAGATTCCTACGAGCAGTACTTC.